The 13 T cell receptor beta chains in this list originate from one sample, sequenced in a study of T-cell reconstitution after alpha-beta-depleted transplantation in children. Using unique molecular identifiers, the investigators prepared the TCRbeta library. TCRdb ran MiXCR on the PCR reads and lists one entry per CDR3 protein. In the table there are around 600,000 distinct CDR3 sequences, approximately 15% of which are singletons. Specimen: PBMCs from the stem cell graft donor, collected from the stem cell graft. The receptors come from a human donor who donated a stem cell graft to a child with acute myeloid leukemia.

The chain is built from TRBV6-2 or TRBV6-3 and TRBJ2-7; D remains ambiguous. V dropped 3 bases and J dropped 1 base, with 7 bases sitting between them. This CDR3 spans 13 amino acids. Per the germline V gene, CDR1 is MNHEY and CDR2 is SVGEGT. CDR3 sequence (DNA): TGTGCCAGCAGTTATAGGGTATCCTACGAGCAGTACGTC. Translating gives CASSYRVSYEQYV.

This clonotype occurred a few times. V usage is TRBV5-1 and J usage is TRBJ2-2; the match to TRBD1 covers 8 bases. Germline V lookup: CDR1 SGHRS, CDR2 YFSETQ. V dropped 2 bases and J dropped 3; count of bases not matched to a gene: 9. The CDR3 loop spans 17 amino acids. The DNA of the CDR3 is TGCGCCAGCAGCTTCTTAGCCGGGACAGGAGACACCGGGGAGCTGTTTTTT. It specifies CASSFLAGTGDTGELFF.

This clonotype was seen a few times. The rearrangement uses TRBV12-3 or TRBV12-4 and TRBJ1-6; 8 nucleotides match TRBD1. J gave up 7 bases and V 5 bases, and 7 bases lay outside the gene matches. This CDR3 is 15 amino acids long. CDR3 nucleotides: TGTGCCAGCAGTGTCGTACAGGGGGTGAATTCACCCCTCCACTTT. Protein: CASSVVQGVNSPLHF.

The rearrangement uses TRBV29-1 and TRBJ2-5; 8 positions agree with TRBD1. Germline CDR1 SQVTM, CDR2 ANQGSEA. This CDR3 has 14 residues. V shed 2 bases and J 5 bases; nucleotides not matched to a gene: 7. CDR3 nucleotide sequence: TGCAGCGTTGAAAAGTCTTGGGACAGGGAGACCCAGTACTTC. It specifies CSVEKSWDRETQYF.

In this sample, this clonotype turned up many times. This sequence joins TRBV7-2 and TRBJ1-2, with D maybe TRBD1 (5 bases). The CDR3 is made up of 15 amino acids. V was pared by 2 bases and J by 2 bases, with 12 bases between. Germline CDR1 is SGHTA and CDR2 is FQGNSA. The CDR3 bases are TGTGCCAGCAGCTTAAGGGGTGGGGAGAACTATGGCTACACCTTC. Amino acids: CASSLRGGENYGYTF.

V and J are TRBV7-9 and TRBJ1-3, with D possibly being TRBD1 (5 bases). Per germline, CDR1 SEHNR and CDR2 FQNEAQ (reference sequence). V was clipped by 5 bases and J by 0 bases, with 11 bases between them. The CDR3 is 15 residues long. CDR3 bases: TGTGCCAGCAGCCGGGGCGGTAACTCTGGAAACACCATATATTTT. This translates into CASSRGGNSGNTIYF. The entire variable domain, with the rest obtained from reference TRBV7-9 and TRBJ1-3, is as follows: DTGVSQNPRHKITKRGQNVTFRCDPISEHNRLYWYRQTLGQGPEFLTYFQNEAQLEKSRLLSDRFSAERPKGSFSTLEIQRTEQGDSAMYLCASSRGGNSGNTIYFGEGSWLTVV.

The table lists this clonotype with many counts. The V and J genes are TRBV15 and TRBJ1-1, with a weak D call TRBD1 (5 bases). Looked up from germline, CDR1 is LNHNV and CDR2 is YYDKDF (reference sequence). This CDR3 has 16 amino acids. Trimming shortened V by 0 bases and J by 0 bases, and 11 bases separated the two germline ends. The CDR3 DNA follows: TGTGCCACCAGCAGAGATTCCGACAGCTTGAACACTGAAGCTTTCTTT. As protein: CATSRDSDSLNTEAFF. Complete variable domain (other parts from reference TRBV15 and TRBJ1-1): DAMVIQNPRYQVTQFGKPVTLSCSQTLNHNVMYWYQQKSSQAPKLLFHYYDKDFNNEADTPDNFQSRRPNTSFCFLDIRSPGLGDTAMYLCATSRDSDSLNTEAFFGQGTRLTVV.

The genes are TRBV11-3 and TRBJ2-1, with 7 bases matching TRBD1. The length of the CDR3 is 12 residues. Germline V gives CDR1 SGHNT, CDR2 YENEEA. After removal of 3 bases from V and 10 bases from J, the junction contained 3 bases not matched to a gene. Written as DNA, the CDR3 is TGTGCCAGCAGCTTCTCGACAGGGGAGCAGTTCTTC. Translating gives CASSFSTGEQFF.

This clonotype was seen more than once but under ten times. The chain uses TRBV6-1 and TRBJ2-3; 7 bases align to TRBD1. CDR3 length: 17 amino acids. In germline, CDR1 is MNHNS, CDR2 SASEGT. With V trimmed by 6 bases and J by 1 base, 13 bases remained unmatched. The CDR3 coding sequence is TGTGCCAGCAGCCCTAGGGGGCTTGAAGGGGGCACAGATACGCAGTATTTT. Its translation is CASSPRGLEGGTDTQYF.

V is TRBV7-2 and J is TRBJ1-2; 8 nucleotides line up with TRBD1. The junction had 9 bases not matched to a gene; V was cut back by 2 bases and J by 7 bases. The length of the CDR3 is 15 residues. The germline V gene encodes CDR1 SGHTA and CDR2 FQGNSA. CDR3 protein: CASSLWVPGGSGYTF. The CDR3 region has the DNA TGTGCCAGCAGCTTATGGGTCCCAGGGGGCTCTGGCTACACCTTC.

This clonotype was observed at least ten times. The genes are TRBV20-1 and TRBJ2-3; TRBD2 agrees at 10 bases. The trim removed 4 bases at V and 3 bases at J, leaving 4 bases unmatched. Germline V lookup: CDR1 DFQATT, CDR2 SNEGSKA (reference sequence). The CDR3 consists of 14 residues. The CDR3 DNA sequence: TGCAGTGCTAAACCGGGACTAGCGACAGATACGCAGTATTTT. As protein: CSAKPGLATDTQYF.

This chain links TRBV6-2 or TRBV6-3 with TRBJ2-3, with D uncertain. From germline, CDR1 is MNHEY and CDR2 SVGEGT. V lost 0 bases to trimming and J lost 0 bases, with 13 bases between them. The CDR3 has 17 amino acids. The CDR3 loop reads CASSYSIQTSSTDTQYF. In DNA, the CDR3 is TGTGCCAGCAGTTACTCGATCCAAACCTCTAGCACAGATACGCAGTATTTT.

There are a few counts of this clonotype. This chain joins TRBV7-2 and TRBJ2-1; D tentatively reads TRBD1 or TRBD2 (5 bases each). The CDR3 is 15 residues long. Trimming shortened V by 1 base and J by 2 bases, and 9 bases separated the two germline ends. From germline, CDR1 is SGHTA and CDR2 FQGNSA. The CDR3 loop is CASSLVGDAYNEQFF. The DNA for the CDR3 is TGTGCCAGCAGCTTAGTTGGGGACGCCTACAATGAGCAGTTCTTC.